This T cell receptor (beta chain) was identified in a study of CD8+CD57+ T cells in acquired aplastic anemia. The sample holds many counts of this clonotype. Its target is not known. Genomic DNA, the template, was used for profiling of the TCR beta VDJ and CDR3. TCRdb called the reads again in MiXCR, with one record for every CDR3 protein. The sample has 150,000 or so distinct CDR3 sequences, 50% to 75% seen once; the top ten hold 45%. Study-level findings and limits: Any difference that existed in CD8+ Simpson's diversity between patients and controls was not significant. Almost 30 CD8+ CDR3 sequences occurred in both the patients and the controls.

Material: sorted CD4+, CD8+, or CD8+CD57+ T cells (not recorded which) from PBMCs. The origin of this receptor is a human donor in good health.

The CDR3, as DNA: TGCGCCAGCAGCCAAGATGACAGGATCTACGAGCAGTACTTC. The encoded protein is CASSQDDRIYEQYF. J is TRBJ2-7 and V is TRBV4-3; possible D gene TRBD1, 6 bases. V was clipped by 0 bases and J by 3 bases, with 9 bases between them. The CDR3 runs 14 residues. Germline CDR1 LGHNA, CDR2 YSLEER.